Included here is one TCR beta chain sequence, with context. What it binds is not known. Sequencing was performed with immunoSEQ multiplex PCR; in TCRdb, only in-frame clones are kept and a portion is missing. The sample lists 57,000 or so clones, over 90% occurring once. This entry is derived from a study of siplizumab effects on memory and regulatory T cells. Broader study findings: The alloresponse seemed to draw substantially on naive T cells, which appeared more diverse than memory cells.

The clonotype comes from a human donor in good health. Sequenced sample: CD8+ T cells sorted from blood.

Written as DNA, the CDR3 is TGCGCCAGCAATCGGGTTTTGGGCACTGAAGCTTTCTTT. Its protein is CASNRVLGTEAFF. V and J are TRBV10-1 and TRBJ1-1, with D hard to call. Germline V CDR1 and CDR2: WNHNN, SYGVQD (reference sequence). The germline V and J ends were trimmed by 7 bases and 4 bases, with 13 bases remaining between them. The length of the CDR3 is 13 residues.